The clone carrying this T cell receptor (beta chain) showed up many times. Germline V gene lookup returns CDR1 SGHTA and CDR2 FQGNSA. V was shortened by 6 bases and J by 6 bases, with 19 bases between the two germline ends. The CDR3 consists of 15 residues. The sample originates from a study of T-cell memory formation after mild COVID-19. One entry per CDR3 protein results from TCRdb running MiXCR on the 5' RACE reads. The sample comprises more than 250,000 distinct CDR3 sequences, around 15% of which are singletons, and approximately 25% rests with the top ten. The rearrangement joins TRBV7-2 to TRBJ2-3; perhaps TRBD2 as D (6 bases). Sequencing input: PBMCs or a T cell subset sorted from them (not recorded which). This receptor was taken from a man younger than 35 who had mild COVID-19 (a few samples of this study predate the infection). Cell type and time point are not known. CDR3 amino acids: CASRDPSVRGDTQYF. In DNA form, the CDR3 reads TGTGCCAGCAGAGACCCGTCCGTGCGGGGTGATACGCAGTATTTT.